These 27 T cell receptor beta chains were all obtained from the same sample, sequenced in a study of regulatory T cells in long-lasting Graves disease. Regarding time point: newly diagnosed GD, antithyroid drugs for less than 3 months. PBMC RNA served as the TCR library source. Arm-PCR with iRepertoire HTBI primers amplified the CDR3 regions for these TCR beta libraries. TCRdb re-derived calls from the multiplex PCR reads in MiXCR, one entry per CDR3 protein. The table records about 200,000 distinct CDR3 sequences, roughly 18% of them present only once. These data also featured in a second study, about T cells in Graves' hyperthyroidism and ophthalmopathy.

The source was peripheral blood mononuclear cells (PBMCs), collected at new diagnosis, from a patient treated with antithyroid drugs. Every receptor here comes from a woman younger than 45 with Graves disease.

This clonotype was counted between two and nine times. The V call is TRBV9, the J call TRBJ1-5; D unresolved. The CDR3 is made up of 15 amino acids. The germline V gene has CDR1 SGDLS and CDR2 YYNGEE. V lost 5 bases and J lost 2, with 14 bases in between. The CDR3 reads CASSATWAGNQPQHF. As DNA, the CDR3 is TGTGCCAGCAGTGCTACATGGGCTGGCAATCAGCCCCAGCATTTT.

This clonotype was detected only a few times. The rearrangement uses TRBV10-2 and TRBJ2-2; 14 positions match TRBD2. Per germline, CDR1 WSHSY and CDR2 SAAADI. This CDR3 has 17 amino acids. V gave up 4 bases and J gave up 7 bases; unmatched junction bases: 8. CDR3 residues: CASSGTSGGPYVGELFF. The CDR3 DNA follows: TGCGCCAGCAGTGGGACTAGCGGGGGGCCCTACGTCGGGGAGCTGTTTTTT.

This clonotype was counted many times. One junction end disagrees with the germline gene, perhaps due to a read error. V usage is TRBV7-7 and J usage is TRBJ2-1; D remains ambiguous. Germline values: CDR1 SSHAT, CDR2 FNYEAQ (reference sequence). This CDR3 has 14 amino acids. CDR3: CASSPGRPYNEQFF. The CDR3 DNA sequence: TGTGCTAGCAGTCCCGGTCGACCTTACAATGAGCAGTTCTTC. Full variable domain (outside the CDR3, taken from reference TRBV7-7 and TRBJ2-1): GAGVSQSPRYKVTKRGQDVTLRCDPISSHATLYWYQQALGQGPEFLTYFNYEAQPDKSGLPSDRFSAERPEGSISTLTIQRTEQRDSAMYRCASSPGRPYNEQFFGPGTRLTVL.

This clonotype was seen many times. V usage is TRBV6-1 and J usage is TRBJ1-1; the match to TRBD1 covers 9 bases. Germline lookup yields CDR1 MNHNS and CDR2 SASEGT. V was pared by 3 bases and J by 11 bases, with 10 bases of the junction left unmatched. The CDR3 is 14 amino acids. DNA of the CDR3: TGTGCCAGCAGTGACTCCGGGACAGGGAGGGATGCTTTCTTT. Its translation is CASSDSGTGRDAFF.

At least ten counts were recorded for this clonotype. This chain connects TRBV3-1 to TRBJ1-5; the D is unclear. The CDR3 is 14 residues long. Trimming shortened V by 1 base and J by 4 bases, and 8 bases separated the two germline ends. Germline loops: CDR1 LGHDT, CDR2 YNNKEL (reference sequence). CDR3 DNA: TGTGCCAGCAGCCAAGGGGATGTTAATCAGCCCCAGCATTTT. Its translation is CASSQGDVNQPQHF.

This clonotype was observed many times. CDR3: CASTPRVAAEAFF. The DNA for the CDR3 is TGTGCCAGCACTCCCAGGGTAGCCGCTGAAGCTTTCTTT. The chain has TRBV5-8 and TRBJ1-1; the D gene is possibly TRBD1 (5 bases). The CDR3 length is 13 residues. Germline V gene lookup returns CDR1 SGHTS and CDR2 YDEGEE. V lost 6 bases and J lost 6, with 15 bases in between.

Comments on this clonotype: This could be a read error, since a much larger clone is one nucleotide away. The chain links TRBV20-1 to TRBJ2-7, with D possibly being TRBD1 (7 bases). CDR3 length: 15 amino acids. The V end was cut by 5 bases, the J end by 0 bases, with 17 bases between. CDR1 is DFQATT and CDR2 is SNEGSKA in the germline V gene (reference sequence). CDR3 amino acids: CSAGRGRDSSYEQYF. DNA of the CDR3: TGCAGTGCTGGTAGGGGGCGGGATAGCTCCTACGAGCAGTACTTC.

This clonotype was picked up many times. The chain carries TRBV11-2 and TRBJ2-1; the match to TRBD1 covers 11 bases. CDR1 and CDR2 from the germline V gene are SGHAT and FQNNGV. V was pared by 5 bases and J by 10 bases, with 13 bases of the junction left unmatched. The CDR3 length is 16 residues. CDR3 region: CASSGQGAGAGYEQFF. CDR3 DNA: TGTGCCAGCAGCGGACAGGGGGCCGGGGCGGGATACGAGCAGTTCTTC. Variable domain in full (rest from reference TRBV11-2 and TRBJ2-1): EAGVAQSPRYKIIEKRQSVAFWCNPISGHATLYWYQQILGQGPKLLIQFQNNGVVDDSQLPKDRFSAERLKGVDSTLKIQPAKLEDSAVYLCASSGQGAGAGYEQFFGPGTRLTVL.

Many counts were recorded for this clonotype. This sequence may be a read error, since a much larger clone differs from it by one base. J is TRBJ2-1 and V is TRBV5-5; the D is unclear. Judging by the DNA end, TRBJ2-5 fits better; the J call may be wrong. Germline V gene data show CDR1 as SGHKS and CDR2 as YYEKEE (reference sequence). This CDR3 is 14 amino acids long. This CDR3 is CASSLTDYQEAQYF. The CDR3 nucleotides read TGTGCCAGCAGCTTAACAGATTACCAAGAGGCCCAGTACTTC.

J is TRBJ2-3 and V is TRBV5-4, with 16 bases aligning to TRBD2. This CDR3 contains 20 residues. Per the germline V gene, CDR1 is SGHNT and CDR2 is YYREEE (reference sequence). V lost 4 bases, J lost 6 bases, and 17 bases stayed unmatched. CDR3 sequence reads: CASSPRPGLAGGPSSDTQYF. For the CDR3, the DNA is TGTGCCAGCAGCCCGCGGCCGGGACTAGCGGGAGGGCCTTCCTCCGATACGCAGTATTTT.

The gene calls are TRBV11-3 and TRBJ2-1; D not certain. Gene TRBJ2-3 matches the end of the DNA better, so the J call may be wrong. This CDR3 is built from 13 residues. Germline CDR1 and CDR2: SGHNT and YENEEA. CDR3 residues: CASSYPGTDTQYF. The DNA of the CDR3 is TGTGCCAGCAGCTACCCAGGCACAGATACGCAGTATTTT.

In its sample, this clonotype was seen many times. The V call is TRBV12-3 or TRBV12-4, the J call TRBJ1-4; D is undetermined. The germline V and J ends were trimmed by 6 bases and 8 bases, with 13 bases remaining between them. This CDR3 comprises 13 residues. The CDR3 sequence: CASSEAAGEKLFF. The CDR3 region has the DNA TGTGCCAGCAGCGAAGCGGCGGGGGAAAAACTGTTTTTT.

This clonotype showed up many times. CDR3 nucleotide sequence: TGTGCCAGCAGTTTCTTTTCAGGGGATGAGCAGTTCTTC. Translation gives CASSFFSGDEQFF. The V and J genes are TRBV6-2 or TRBV6-3 and TRBJ2-1; a possible D gene is TRBD1 (6 bases). CDR1 MNHEY and CDR2 SVGEGT come from the germline V gene. The CDR3 extends over 13 amino acids. V was shortened by 4 bases and J by 8 bases, with 12 bases between the two germline ends.

The chain links TRBV11-1 to TRBJ2-5; perhaps TRBD2 as D (6 bases). The DNA end favors TRBJ2-1, so the J call may be wrong. Germline V gene lookup returns CDR1 SGHAT and CDR2 FQDESV (reference sequence). There are 12 residues in the CDR3. The CDR3 DNA follows: TGTGCCAGCAGTCCCGGGACTTCAAAGCAGTTCTTC. Its protein is CASSPGTSKQFF.

Many counts were recorded for this clonotype. The chain employs TRBV6-1 and TRBJ2-7; possibly TRBD1 for D (6 bases). V dropped 11 bases and J dropped 6 bases, with 23 bases sitting between them. The CDR3 extends over 14 amino acids. From germline, CDR1 is MNHNS and CDR2 SASEGT. The chain's CDR3 is CAGRTASPLGEQYF. For the CDR3, the DNA is TGTGCCGGTAGGACAGCTTCCCCACTGGGCGAGCAGTACTTC.

On this clonotype: A read error is likely here: a far larger clone is one base away. The V gene is TRBV12-3 or TRBV12-4, the J gene TRBJ2-7; 11 bases are shared with TRBD1. The CDR3 length is 13 residues. V was clipped by 6 bases and J by 2 bases; unmatched bases: 0. CDR3 in DNA: TGTGCCAGCAGGGGACAGGGGGCCTACGAGCAGTACTTC. This translates into CASRGQGAYEQYF.

This clonotype was detected many times. The V call is TRBV30, the J call TRBJ1-1; possibly TRBD1 for D (5 bases). The CDR3 is 13 amino acids. Trimming pared 3 bases from V and 6 bases from J, leaving 14 bases between. Per the germline V gene, CDR1 is GTSNPN and CDR2 is SVGIG (reference sequence). Here the CDR3 reads CAWRFNRISEAFF. Here the CDR3 DNA reads TGTGCCTGGAGATTTAACAGGATCTCTGAAGCTTTCTTT.

This clonotype was detected ten times or more. J is TRBJ1-1 and V is TRBV6-5, with D uncertain. Germline-derived CDR1 and CDR2 are MNHEY and SVGAGI. The ends were cut back, 2 bases at V and 0 bases at J, with 4 bases in the middle. The CDR3 has 13 residues. The CDR3 is CASSYTMNTEAFF. CDR3 DNA sequence: TGTGCCAGCAGTTACACTATGAACACTGAAGCTTTCTTT.

This clonotype has ten or more counts. The J gene is TRBJ1-6, the V gene TRBV28; D gene ambiguous. V gave up 6 bases and J gave up 0 bases, with 6 bases separating them. Germline V gene data show CDR1 as MDHEN and CDR2 as SYDVKM. The length of the CDR3 is 14 residues. This CDR3 reads CASRVSSYNSPLHF. The CDR3 coding sequence is TGTGCCAGCAGGGTTAGCTCCTATAATTCACCCCTCCACTTT. The full variable domain, its missing parts supplied by reference TRBV28 and TRBJ1-6, is DVKVTQSSRYLVKRTGEKVFLECVQDMDHENMFWYRQDPGLGLRLIYFSYDVKMKEKGDIPEGYSVSREKKERFSLILESASTNQTSMYLCASRVSSYNSPLHFGNGTRLTVT.

Comment on this clonotype: This sequence is one base from a far larger clone and is likely a read error. The chain joins TRBV11-3 to TRBJ2-5, with 11 bases identical to TRBD1. CDR1 SGHNT and CDR2 YENEEA come from the germline V gene. J was trimmed by 6 bases and V by 3 bases; bases with no gene match: 9. The CDR3 length is 16 residues. CDR3 DNA: TGTGCCAGCAGCTTCGTATGGGGACAGGGGGTGAAGACCCAGTACTTC. It codes for CASSFVWGQGVKTQYF. Based on the CDR3 plus reference TRBV11-3 and TRBJ2-5, the full variable domain is EAGVVQSPRYKIIEKKQPVAFWCNPISGHNTLYWYLQNLGQGPELLIRYENEEAVDDSQLPKDRFSAERLKGVDSTLKIQPAELGDSAVYLCASSFVWGQGVKTQYFGPGTRLLVL.

This clonotype was seen repeatedly, ten times or more. The J gene is TRBJ1-5, the V gene TRBV28; the D is unclear. V lost 2 bases to trimming and J lost 9 bases, with 14 bases between them. This CDR3 comprises 14 residues. Germline CDR1 and CDR2: MDHEN and SYDVKM. CDR3 in amino acids: CASSLREGTRPQHF. The CDR3 DNA follows: TGTGCCAGCAGTTTAAGGGAGGGTACGCGGCCCCAGCATTTT.

This clonotype was found many times. The rearrangement uses TRBV20-1 and TRBJ2-7; TRBD2 matches at 10 bases. This CDR3 contains 15 residues. CDR1 and CDR2 from the germline V gene are DFQATT and SNEGSKA (reference sequence). With 5 bases clipped from V and 5 bases from J, the junction kept 12 bases outside the gene matches. Here the CDR3 DNA reads TGCAGTGCTTCCGATACGGCTAGCGGGAGCCACGAGCAGTACTTC. It specifies CSASDTASGSHEQYF.

This clonotype was observed at least ten times. The junction shows a germline mismatch at one end, possibly a read error. V gene TRBV2 combines with J gene TRBJ2-2, with 9 bases fitting TRBD2. Germline CDR1 reads SNHLY; CDR2 reads FYNNEI. This CDR3 region has 15 residues. Here the CDR3 reads CASNPGLASTGELFF. The CDR3 nucleotides are TGTGCCAGCAATCCGGGACTAGCCAGCACCGGAGAGCTGTTTTTT. Full variable domain (remainder filled in from reference TRBV2 and TRBJ2-2): EPEVTQTPSHQVTQMGQEVILRCVPISNHLYFYWYRQILGQKVEFLVSFYNNEISEKSEIFDDQFSVERPDGSNFTLKIRSTKLEDSAMYFCASNPGLASTGELFFGEGSRLTVL.

At least ten counts were recorded for this clonotype. The V call is TRBV11-3, the J call TRBJ2-3, with D maybe TRBD1 (6 bases). With 2 bases removed from V and 1 base from J, the gap between germline ends came to 7 bases. The CDR3 runs to 14 residues. CDR1 and CDR2 (germline): SGHNT, YENEEA. The CDR3 loop is CASSLRTGTDTQYF. As DNA, the CDR3 is TGTGCCAGCAGCTTAAGGACAGGCACAGATACGCAGTATTTT.

There are many counts of this clonotype. The chain has TRBV11-2 and TRBJ2-5; perhaps TRBD1 as D (6 bases). The CDR3 has 15 residues. CDR1 is SGHAT, CDR2 FQNNGV, per germline. Trimming cost V 5 bases and J 2 bases, with 15 bases left between them. DNA for the CDR3: TGTGCCAGCAGCCAAAATACAGGGTTTCAAGAGACCCAGTACTTC. Encoded protein: CASSQNTGFQETQYF.

The genes are TRBV3-1 and TRBJ2-7, with D unresolved. The CDR3 runs to 11 residues. Trimming left V 0 bases short and J 6 bases short, with 3 bases between. Looked up from germline, CDR1 is LGHDT and CDR2 is YNNKEL (reference sequence). The CDR3 sequence is CASSQDTEQYF. The CDR3 DNA sequence: TGTGCCAGCAGCCAAGATACCGAGCAGTACTTC.

Note on this clonotype: This sequence may be a read error, since a much larger clone differs from it by one base. The rearrangement joins TRBV11-2 to TRBJ1-1, with 9 positions matching TRBD1. V shed 5 bases, J shed 0 bases, and the junction held 1 base outside the gene matches. From germline, CDR1 is SGHAT and CDR2 FQNNGV. The CDR3 is made up of 14 amino acids. DNA for the CDR3: TGTGCCAGCAGCGGGACAGGGATGAACACTGAAGCTTTCTTT. It translates to CASSGTGMNTEAFF.